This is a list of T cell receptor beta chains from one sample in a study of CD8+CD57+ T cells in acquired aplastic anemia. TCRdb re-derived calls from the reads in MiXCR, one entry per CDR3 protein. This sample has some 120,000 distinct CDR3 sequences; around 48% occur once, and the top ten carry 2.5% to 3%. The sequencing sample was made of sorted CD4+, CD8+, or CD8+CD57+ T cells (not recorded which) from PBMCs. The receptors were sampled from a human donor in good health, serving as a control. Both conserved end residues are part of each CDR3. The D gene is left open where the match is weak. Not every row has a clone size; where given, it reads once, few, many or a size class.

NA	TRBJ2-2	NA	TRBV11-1	CASSLASGTGTGELFF	TGTGCCAGCAGCTTAGCGTCCGGGACTGGGACCGGGGAGCTGTTTTTT
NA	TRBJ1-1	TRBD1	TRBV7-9	CASSGDRGTEAFF	TGTGCCAGCAGCGGGGACAGGGGAACTGAAGCTTTCTTT
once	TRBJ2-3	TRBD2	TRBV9	CASSVGLAEAADTQYF	TGTGCCAGCAGCGTAGGGCTAGCGGAGGCAGCAGATACGCAGTATTTT
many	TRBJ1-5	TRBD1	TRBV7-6	CASSAGGRQPQHF	TGTGCCAGCAGTGCAGGGGGCCGACAGCCCCAGCATTTT
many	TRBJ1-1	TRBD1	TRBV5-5	CASSLGQGVNTEAFF	TGTGCCAGCAGCTTGGGGCAGGGGGTTAACACTGAAGCTTTCTTT
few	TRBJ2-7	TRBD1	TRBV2	CASSESRGLAYEQYF	TGTGCCAGCAGTGAGTCCAGGGGGCTCGCCTACGAGCAGTACTTC
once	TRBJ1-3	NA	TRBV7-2	CASSGEAGNTIYF	TGTGCCAGCAGCGGGGAGGCTGGAAACACCATATATTTT
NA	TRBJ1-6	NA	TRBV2	CASSEAWNSPLHF	TGTGCCAGCAGTGAAGCCTGGAATTCACCCCTCCACTTT
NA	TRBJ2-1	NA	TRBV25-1	CASRKGGNSYNEQFF	TGTGCCAGCAGAAAAGGGGGGAACTCCTACAATGAGCAGTTCTTC
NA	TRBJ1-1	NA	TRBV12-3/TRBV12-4	CASRQWTEAFF	TGTGCCAGCAGACAGTGGACTGAAGCTTTCTTT
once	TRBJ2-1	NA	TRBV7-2	CASSSDSHHEQFF	TGTGCCAGCAGCTCGGACTCCCACCATGAGCAGTTCTTC
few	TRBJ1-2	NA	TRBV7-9	CASSEDGNYGYTF	TGTGCCAGCAGTGAGGACGGTAACTATGGCTACACCTTC
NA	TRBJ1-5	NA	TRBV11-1	CASSSRQVNQPQHF	TGTGCCAGCAGCTCAAGACAGGTAAATCAGCCCCAGCATTTT
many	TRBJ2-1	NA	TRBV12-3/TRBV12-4	CASSLFGGVGSYNEQFF	TGTGCCAGCAGTTTGTTCGGCGGGGTCGGATCCTACAATGAGCAGTTCTTC
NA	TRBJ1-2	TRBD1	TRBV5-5	CASSPAQGQVRGYTF	TGTGCCAGCAGCCCCGCACAGGGGCAAGTGCGTGGCTACACCTTC
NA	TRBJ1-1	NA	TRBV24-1	CATSMGGDTEAFF	TGTGCCACCAGTATGGGCGGGGATACTGAAGCTTTCTTT
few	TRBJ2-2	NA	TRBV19	CASRTVGNTGELFF	TGTGCCAGTAGGACGGTGGGGAACACCGGGGAGCTGTTTTTT
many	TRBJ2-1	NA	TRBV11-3	CASSQLHNEQFF	TGTGCCAGCAGCCAGCTGCACAATGAGCAGTTCTTC
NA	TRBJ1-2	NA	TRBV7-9	CASSSSARVYGYTF	TGTGCCAGCAGCTCATCGGCCAGGGTCTATGGCTACACCTTC
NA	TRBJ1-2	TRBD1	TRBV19	CASSPATGDYGYTF	TGTGCCAGTAGTCCCGCCACAGGGGACTATGGCTACACCTTC
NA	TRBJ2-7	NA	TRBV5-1	CASSSVMPSYEQYF	TGCGCCAGCAGCTCGGTCATGCCCTCCTACGAGCAGTACTTC
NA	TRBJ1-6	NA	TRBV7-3	CASSLKSSDLGSLLHF	TGTGCCAGCAGCTTAAAATCGTCGGACTTAGGTTCACTCCTCCACTTT
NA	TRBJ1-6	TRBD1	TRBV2	CASSNGGQGGSPLHF	TGTGCCAGCAGCAACGGGGGACAGGGTGGTTCACCCCTCCACTTT
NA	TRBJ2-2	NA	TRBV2	CASSVGLAGELFF	TGTGCCAGCAGTGTGGGGTTGGCCGGGGAGCTGTTTTTT
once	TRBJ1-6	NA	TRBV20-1	CSATPQRARNSPLHF	TGCAGTGCTACCCCCCAGCGGGCGCGGAATTCACCCCTCCACTTT
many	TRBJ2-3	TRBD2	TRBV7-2	CASRPPGTRGADTQYF	TGTGCCAGCAGACCACCCGGGACTAGGGGGGCAGATACGCAGTATTTT
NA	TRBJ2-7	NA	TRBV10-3	CAISARGLPHEQYF	TGTGCCATCAGTGCTAGAGGACTGCCGCACGAGCAGTACTTC
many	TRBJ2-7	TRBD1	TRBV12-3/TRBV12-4	CASSFRRLGTGDYEQYF	TGTGCCAGCAGTTTCCGGCGGCTCGGGACAGGGGACTACGAGCAGTACTTC
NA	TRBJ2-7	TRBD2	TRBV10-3	CAIRLAGRPYEQNF	TGTGCCATCAGGCTAGCGGGGCGACCCTACGAGCAGAACTTC
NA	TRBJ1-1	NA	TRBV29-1	CSVSDTEAFF	TGCAGCGTTAGTGACACTGAAGCTTTCTTT
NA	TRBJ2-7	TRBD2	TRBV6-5	CASSLLPLSSGSYEQYF	TGTGCCAGCAGTTTACTACCTCTATCTAGCGGCTCCTACGAGCAGTACTTC
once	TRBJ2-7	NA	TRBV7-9	CASSFQMSYEQYF	TGTGCCAGCAGCTTCCAAATGTCCTACGAGCAGTACTTC
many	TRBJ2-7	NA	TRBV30	CACVRAGVYEQYF	TGTGCCTGCGTGAGGGCAGGGGTCTACGAGCAGTACTTC
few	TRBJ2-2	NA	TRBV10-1	CAIVYGGDSVGELFF	TGCGCCATAGTATACGGCGGAGATTCGGTCGGGGAGCTGTTTTTT
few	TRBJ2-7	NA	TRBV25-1	CASSQQGRNEQYF	TGTGCCAGCAGTCAACAGGGGAGGAACGAGCAGTACTTC